Listed below are T cell receptor beta chains from one sample, sequenced in a study of blood T cell repertoires in COVID-19. Profiling relied on immunoSEQ multiplex PCR, and the TCRdb table lists in-frame clones only, not all of them. The data contain 75,000 to 100,000 clones, around 87% of them singletons. The sample comprised peripheral blood. Source of these receptors: a human donor in a cohort sampled during active COVID-19. Both conserved end residues are part of each CDR3. The order of the fields is V gene, J gene, D gene, clone size, CDR3 DNA, CDR3 protein. D genes are given only for firm matches. For some rows the clone size is stated as once, few or many, or as a class when expanded; others skip it.

v_gene: TRBV18
j_gene: TRBJ1-1
d_gene: TRBD1
abundance: -
CDR3nt: TGTGCCAGCTCACCGCGGGGGGCAGGGGGGAACACTGAAGCTTTCTTT
CDR3aa: CASSPRGAGGNTEAFF

v_gene: TRBV7-8
j_gene: TRBJ1-3
d_gene: -
abundance: -
CDR3nt: TGTGCCAGCAGCCTAATCGACAGAGGAAACACCATATATTTT
CDR3aa: CASSLIDRGNTIYF

v_gene: TRBV5-4
j_gene: TRBJ2-4
d_gene: TRBD2
abundance: -
CDR3nt: TGTGCCAGCAGCTTTCTACTAGCGGGAGATGCAGCCAAAAACATTCAGTACTTC
CDR3aa: CASSFLLAGDAAKNIQYF

v_gene: TRBV19
j_gene: TRBJ1-2
d_gene: TRBD1
abundance: few
CDR3nt: TGTGCCACAGGGGGCGCCGCTGGCTACACCTTC
CDR3aa: CATGGAAGYTF

v_gene: TRBV5-1
j_gene: TRBJ2-3
d_gene: -
abundance: -
CDR3nt: TGCGCCAGCAGCGAGGGACGCGGGGGCACAGATACGCAGTATTTT
CDR3aa: CASSEGRGGTDTQYF

v_gene: TRBV27
j_gene: TRBJ1-3
d_gene: TRBD1
abundance: once
CDR3nt: TGTGCCAGCAGTTTTGAATATCCCGGAGGACAGGGCGGTGGAAACACCATATATTTT
CDR3aa: CASSFEYPGGQGGGNTIYF

v_gene: TRBV7-2
j_gene: TRBJ2-1
d_gene: TRBD2
abundance: many
CDR3nt: TGTGCCAGCAGCTTAGTATCCGGGACTAGCGCCTCCCACAATGAGCAGTTCTTC
CDR3aa: CASSLVSGTSASHNEQFF

v_gene: TRBV11-2
j_gene: TRBJ1-2
d_gene: -
abundance: -
CDR3nt: TGTGCCAGCAGCCTGCAGGGTTTTGGGGGGGGTGGCGGCTACACCTTC
CDR3aa: CASSLQGFGGGGGYTF

v_gene: TRBV3-1/TRBV3-2
j_gene: TRBJ2-1
d_gene: TRBD2
abundance: -
CDR3nt: TGTGCCAGCAGCCAAGACCAGGTAGCGGGAGGCGCATACAATGAGCAGTTCTTC
CDR3aa: CASSQDQVAGGAYNEQFF

v_gene: TRBV18
j_gene: TRBJ1-2
d_gene: -
abundance: -
CDR3nt: TGTGCCAGCTCACCCTCGGGGCAGGGGATCTATGGCTACACCTTC
CDR3aa: CASSPSGQGIYGYTF

v_gene: TRBV10-3
j_gene: TRBJ2-7
d_gene: -
abundance: -
CDR3nt: TGTGCCATCAGGGACAGTGGCTACGAGCAGTACTTC
CDR3aa: CAIRDSGYEQYF

v_gene: TRBV9
j_gene: TRBJ2-3
d_gene: TRBD2
abundance: -
CDR3nt: TGTGCCAGCAGCGTAGGGACTAGCGGGAGCACAGATACGCAGTATTTT
CDR3aa: CASSVGTSGSTDTQYF

v_gene: TRBV6-6
j_gene: TRBJ1-1
d_gene: TRBD1
abundance: -
CDR3nt: TGTGCCAGCAGTTCGTACAAAAACAGGGGTCATGAAGCTTTCTTT
CDR3aa: CASSSYKNRGHEAFF

v_gene: TRBV6-6
j_gene: TRBJ2-7
d_gene: -
abundance: once
CDR3nt: TGTGCCAGCAGTCCAGCAGGGGAAGCCCTCCAGAGGGAGCAGTACTTC
CDR3aa: CASSPAGEALQREQYF

v_gene: TRBV9
j_gene: TRBJ2-4
d_gene: -
abundance: -
CDR3nt: TGTGCCAGCAGCGGCCTCGTAGTAAGGGGAGCCAAAAACATTCAGTACTTC
CDR3aa: CASSGLVVRGAKNIQYF

v_gene: TRBV5-1
j_gene: TRBJ2-1
d_gene: TRBD2
abundance: once
CDR3nt: TGCGCCAGCAGCTTGGTGTCTAGCGGAGAGTACGGATACAATGAGCAGTTCTTC
CDR3aa: CASSLVSSGEYGYNEQFF

v_gene: TRBV9
j_gene: TRBJ2-1
d_gene: -
abundance: -
CDR3nt: TGTGCCAGCAGCGCGAGCTCTACCTCCTACAATGAGCAGTTCTTC
CDR3aa: CASSASSTSYNEQFF

v_gene: TRBV18
j_gene: TRBJ1-4
d_gene: -
abundance: -
CDR3nt: TGTGCCAGCTCACAATACGCAGTGCTTTCAACTAATGAAAAACTGTTTTTT
CDR3aa: CASSQYAVLSTNEKLFF

v_gene: TRBV6-5
j_gene: TRBJ1-4
d_gene: -
abundance: -
CDR3nt: TGTGCCAGCAGAGGTTCGGGTAATGAAAAACTGTTTTTT
CDR3aa: CASRGSGNEKLFF

v_gene: TRBV7-9
j_gene: TRBJ2-7
d_gene: -
abundance: once
CDR3nt: TGTGCCAGCACCCTAAGCGGGCCCGTGGGGAACTCCTACGAGCAGTACTTC
CDR3aa: CASTLSGPVGNSYEQYF

v_gene: TRBV7-8
j_gene: TRBJ2-1
d_gene: -
abundance: -
CDR3nt: TGTGCCAGCAGCTTAGCGGACCGGGGATCCAATGAGCAGTTCTTC
CDR3aa: CASSLADRGSNEQFF

v_gene: TRBV5-8
j_gene: TRBJ2-7
d_gene: -
abundance: -
CDR3nt: TGTGCCAGCAGCTTGGAGGGGTCCTCCTACGAGCAGTACTTC
CDR3aa: CASSLEGSSYEQYF

v_gene: TRBV7-2
j_gene: TRBJ2-4
d_gene: TRBD2
abundance: -
CDR3nt: TGTGCCAGCAGCTTTGGCGGGAGGGCCATAGAAAACATTCAGTACTTC
CDR3aa: CASSFGGRAIENIQYF

v_gene: TRBV7-3
j_gene: TRBJ2-1
d_gene: TRBD2
abundance: once
CDR3nt: TGTGCCAGCAGCTTAACCCCCCTTGGGTCTAGCGGGGGAGCCTACAATGAGCAGTTCTTC
CDR3aa: CASSLTPLGSSGGAYNEQFF